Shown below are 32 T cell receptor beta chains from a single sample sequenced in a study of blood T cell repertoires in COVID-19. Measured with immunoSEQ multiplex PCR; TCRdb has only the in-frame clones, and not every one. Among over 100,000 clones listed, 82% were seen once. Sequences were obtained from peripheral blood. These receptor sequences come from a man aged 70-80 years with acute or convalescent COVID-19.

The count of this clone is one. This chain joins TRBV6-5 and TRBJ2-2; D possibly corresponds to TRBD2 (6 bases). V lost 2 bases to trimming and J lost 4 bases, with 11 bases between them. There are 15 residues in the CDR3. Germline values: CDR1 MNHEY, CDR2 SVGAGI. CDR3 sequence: CASSYGGASTGELFF. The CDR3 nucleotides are TGTGCCAGCAGTTACGGAGGGGCGAGCACCGGGGAGCTGTTTTTT.

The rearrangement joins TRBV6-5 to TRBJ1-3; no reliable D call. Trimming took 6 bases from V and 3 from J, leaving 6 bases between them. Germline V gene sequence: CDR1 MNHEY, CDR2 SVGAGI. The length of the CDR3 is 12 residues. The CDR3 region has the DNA TGTGCCAGCAGATCCTATGGAAACACCATATATTTT. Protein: CASRSYGNTIYF.

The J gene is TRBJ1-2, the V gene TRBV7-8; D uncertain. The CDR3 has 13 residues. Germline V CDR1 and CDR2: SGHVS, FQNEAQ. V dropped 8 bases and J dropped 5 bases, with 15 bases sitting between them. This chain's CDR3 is CASSIEPLYGYTF. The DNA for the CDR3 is TGTGCCAGCTCGATAGAACCTCTTTATGGCTACACCTTC.

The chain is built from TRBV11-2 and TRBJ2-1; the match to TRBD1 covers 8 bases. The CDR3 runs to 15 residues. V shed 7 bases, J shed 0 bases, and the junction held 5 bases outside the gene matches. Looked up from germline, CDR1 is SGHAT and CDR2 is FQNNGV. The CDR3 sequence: CASTRDRYSYNEQFF. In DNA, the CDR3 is TGTGCCAGCACCCGGGACAGGTACTCCTACAATGAGCAGTTCTTC.

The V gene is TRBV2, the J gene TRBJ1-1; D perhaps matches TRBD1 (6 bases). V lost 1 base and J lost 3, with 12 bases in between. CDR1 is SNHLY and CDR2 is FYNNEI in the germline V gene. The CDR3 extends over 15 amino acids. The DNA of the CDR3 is TGTGCCAGCAGTGAAGACAGGGTTGGGCACACTGAAGCTTTCTTT. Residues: CASSEDRVGHTEAFF. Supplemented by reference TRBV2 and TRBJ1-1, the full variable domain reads EPEVTQTPSHQVTQMGQEVILRCVPISNHLYFYWYRQILGQKVEFLVSFYNNEISEKSEIFDDQFSVERPDGSNFTLKIRSTKLEDSAMYFCASSEDRVGHTEAFFGQGTRLTVV.

The CDR3 sequence is CASSIQGLSNQPQHF. CDR3 bases: TGTGCCAGCAGTATCCAGGGACTTAGCAATCAGCCCCAGCATTTT. The genes are TRBV2 and TRBJ1-5; D might be TRBD1 (5 bases). From germline, CDR1 is SNHLY and CDR2 FYNNEI. Trimming pared 5 bases from V and 0 bases from J, leaving 11 bases between. This CDR3 is built from 15 residues.

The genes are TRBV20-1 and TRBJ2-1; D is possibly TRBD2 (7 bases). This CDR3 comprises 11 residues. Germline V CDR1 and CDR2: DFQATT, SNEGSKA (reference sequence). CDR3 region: CRGDKYNEQFF. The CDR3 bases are TGCCGGGGGGACAAGTACAATGAGCAGTTCTTC.

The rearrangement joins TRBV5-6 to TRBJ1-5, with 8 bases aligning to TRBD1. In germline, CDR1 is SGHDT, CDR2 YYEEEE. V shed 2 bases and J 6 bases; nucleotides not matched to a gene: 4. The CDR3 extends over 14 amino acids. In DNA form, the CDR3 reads TGTGCCAGCAGCTTTACAGGGGGGATTCAGCCCCAGCATTTT. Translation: CASSFTGGIQPQHF.

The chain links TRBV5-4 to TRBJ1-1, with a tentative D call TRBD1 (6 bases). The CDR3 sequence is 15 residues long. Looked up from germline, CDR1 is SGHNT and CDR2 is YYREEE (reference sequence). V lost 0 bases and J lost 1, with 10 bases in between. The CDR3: CASSLDVTGNTEAFF. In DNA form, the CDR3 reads TGTGCCAGCAGCTTGGACGTGACAGGGAACACTGAAGCTTTCTTT. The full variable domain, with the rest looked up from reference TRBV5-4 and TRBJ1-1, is ETGVTQSPTHLIKTRGQQVTLRCSSQSGHNTVSWYQQALGQGPQFIFQYYREEENGRGNFPPRFSGLQFPNYSSELNVNALELDDSALYLCASSLDVTGNTEAFFGQGTRLTVV.

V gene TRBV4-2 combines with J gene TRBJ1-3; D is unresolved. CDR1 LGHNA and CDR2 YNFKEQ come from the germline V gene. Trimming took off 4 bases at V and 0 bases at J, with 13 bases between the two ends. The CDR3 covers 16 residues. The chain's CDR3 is CASSLGLESSGNTIYF. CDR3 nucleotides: TGTGCCAGCAGCCTTGGATTGGAGAGCTCTGGAAACACCATATATTTT.

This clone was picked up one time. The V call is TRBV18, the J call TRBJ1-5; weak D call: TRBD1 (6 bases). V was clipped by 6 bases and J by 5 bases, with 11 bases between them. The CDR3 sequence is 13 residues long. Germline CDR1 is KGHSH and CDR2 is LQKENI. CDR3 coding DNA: TGTGCCAGCTCGCTACAGGGCGATCAGCCCCAGCATTTT. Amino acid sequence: CASSLQGDQPQHF.

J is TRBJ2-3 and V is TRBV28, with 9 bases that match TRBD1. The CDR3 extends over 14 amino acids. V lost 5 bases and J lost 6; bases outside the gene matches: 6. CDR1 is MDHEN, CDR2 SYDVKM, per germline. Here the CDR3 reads CASSRTGGWDTQYF. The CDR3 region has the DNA TGTGCCAGCAGTAGAACAGGGGGCTGGGATACGCAGTATTTT.

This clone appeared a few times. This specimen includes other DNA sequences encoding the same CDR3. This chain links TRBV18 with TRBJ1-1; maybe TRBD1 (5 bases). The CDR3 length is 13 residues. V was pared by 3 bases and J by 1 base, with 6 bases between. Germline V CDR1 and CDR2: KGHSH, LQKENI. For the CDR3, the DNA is TGTGCCAGCTCACCTCAGGGGAACACTGAAGCTTTCTTT. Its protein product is CASSPQGNTEAFF. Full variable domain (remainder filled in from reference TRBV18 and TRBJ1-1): NAGVMQNPRHLVRRRGQEARLRCSPMKGHSHVYWYRQLPEEGLKFMVYLQKENIIDESGMPKERFSAEFPKEGPSILRIQQVVRGDSAAYFCASSPQGNTEAFFGQGTRLTVV.

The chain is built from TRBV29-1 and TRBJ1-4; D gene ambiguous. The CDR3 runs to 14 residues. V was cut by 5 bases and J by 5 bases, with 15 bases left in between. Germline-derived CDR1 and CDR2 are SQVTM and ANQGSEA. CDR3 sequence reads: CSVKTYLRNEKLFF. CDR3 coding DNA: TGCAGCGTTAAAACTTACCTGAGGAATGAAAAACTGTTTTTT. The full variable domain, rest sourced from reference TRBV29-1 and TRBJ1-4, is SAVISQKPSRDICQRGTSLTIQCQVDSQVTMMFWYRQQPGQSLTLIATANQGSEATYESGFVIDKFPISRPNLTFSTLTVSNMSPEDSSIYLCSVKTYLRNEKLFFGSGTQLSVL.

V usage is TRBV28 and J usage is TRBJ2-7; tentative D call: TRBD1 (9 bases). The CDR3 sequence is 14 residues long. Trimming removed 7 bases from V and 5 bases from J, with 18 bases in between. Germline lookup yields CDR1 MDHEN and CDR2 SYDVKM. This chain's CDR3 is CASTRGGTGNEQYF. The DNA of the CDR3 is TGTGCCAGCACCCGGGGGGGGACAGGGAACGAGCAGTACTTC.

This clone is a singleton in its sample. Written as DNA, the CDR3 is TGTGCCAGCAGTCAAGAACCTCCGGGGACAGGGTCCTACAATGAGCAGTTCTTC. It translates to CASSQEPPGTGSYNEQFF. The chain carries TRBV28 and TRBJ2-1; 9 bases fit TRBD1. Germline loops: CDR1 MDHEN, CDR2 SYDVKM. This CDR3 comprises 18 residues. V trimming: 5 bases; J trimming: 1 base; junction bases outside the gene matches: 12.

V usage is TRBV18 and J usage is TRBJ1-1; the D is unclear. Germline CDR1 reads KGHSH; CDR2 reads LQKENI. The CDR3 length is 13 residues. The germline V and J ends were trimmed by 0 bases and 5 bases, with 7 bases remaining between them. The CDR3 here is CASSPPMRTEAFF. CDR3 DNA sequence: TGTGCCAGCTCACCACCTATGAGAACTGAAGCTTTCTTT. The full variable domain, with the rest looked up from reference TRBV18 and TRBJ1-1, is NAGVMQNPRHLVRRRGQEARLRCSPMKGHSHVYWYRQLPEEGLKFMVYLQKENIIDESGMPKERFSAEFPKEGPSILRIQQVVRGDSAAYFCASSPPMRTEAFFGQGTRLTVV.

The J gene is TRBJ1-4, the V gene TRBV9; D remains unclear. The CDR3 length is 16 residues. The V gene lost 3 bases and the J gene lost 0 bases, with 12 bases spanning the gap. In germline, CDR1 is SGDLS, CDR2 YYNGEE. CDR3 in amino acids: CASSATTQATNEKLFF. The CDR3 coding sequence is TGTGCCAGCAGCGCCACCACTCAGGCAACTAATGAAAAACTGTTTTTT.

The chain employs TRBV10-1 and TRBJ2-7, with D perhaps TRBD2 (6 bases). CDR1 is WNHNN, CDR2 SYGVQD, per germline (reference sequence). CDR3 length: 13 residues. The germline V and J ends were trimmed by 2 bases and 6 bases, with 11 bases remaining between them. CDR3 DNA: TGCGCCAGCAGTGAGGGGGGGTCCCTCGAGCAGTACTTC. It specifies CASSEGGSLEQYF.

The CDR3 loop reads CASSVREAHEQFF. The CDR3 coding sequence is TGTGCCAGCTCAGTCAGGGAGGCGCATGAGCAGTTCTTC. This chain uses TRBV18 with TRBJ2-1; D may be TRBD2 (6 bases). Per germline, CDR1 KGHSH and CDR2 LQKENI. V was cut by 5 bases and J by 8 bases, with 13 bases left in between. This CDR3 contains 13 residues.

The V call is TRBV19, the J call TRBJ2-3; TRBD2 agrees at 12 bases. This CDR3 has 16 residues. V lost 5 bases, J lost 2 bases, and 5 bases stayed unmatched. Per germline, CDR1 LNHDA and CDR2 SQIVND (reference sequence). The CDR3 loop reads CASSDTSGRITDTQYF. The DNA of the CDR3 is TGTGCCAGTAGTGATACTAGCGGGAGGATCACAGATACGCAGTATTTT.

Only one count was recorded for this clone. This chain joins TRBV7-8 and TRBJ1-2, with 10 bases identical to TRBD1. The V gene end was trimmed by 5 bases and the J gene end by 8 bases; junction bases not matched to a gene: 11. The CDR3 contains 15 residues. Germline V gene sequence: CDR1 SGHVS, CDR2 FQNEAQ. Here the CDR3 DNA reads TGTGCCAGCAGCACAGGGACAGGGGCAACGGGAGGCTACACCTTC. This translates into CASSTGTGATGGYTF.

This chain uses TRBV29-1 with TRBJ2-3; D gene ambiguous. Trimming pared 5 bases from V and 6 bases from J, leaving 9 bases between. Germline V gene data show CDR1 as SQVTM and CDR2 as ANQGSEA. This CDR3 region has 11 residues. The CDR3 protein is CSVTNRDTQYF. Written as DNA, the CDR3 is TGCAGCGTTACGAACCGGGATACGCAGTATTTT.

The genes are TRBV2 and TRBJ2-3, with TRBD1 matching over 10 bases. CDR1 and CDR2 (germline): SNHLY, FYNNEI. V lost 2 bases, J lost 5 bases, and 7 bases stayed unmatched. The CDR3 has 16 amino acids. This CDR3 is CASSELGQGRGDTQYF. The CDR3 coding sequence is TGTGCCAGCAGTGAACTGGGACAGGGGCGGGGAGATACGCAGTATTTT.

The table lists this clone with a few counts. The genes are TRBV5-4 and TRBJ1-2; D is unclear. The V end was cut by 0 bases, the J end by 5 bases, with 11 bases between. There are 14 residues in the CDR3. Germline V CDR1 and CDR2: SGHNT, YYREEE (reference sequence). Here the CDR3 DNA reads TGTGCCAGCAGCTTGGATCCGAGAGGGTATGGCTACACCTTC. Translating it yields CASSLDPRGYGYTF.

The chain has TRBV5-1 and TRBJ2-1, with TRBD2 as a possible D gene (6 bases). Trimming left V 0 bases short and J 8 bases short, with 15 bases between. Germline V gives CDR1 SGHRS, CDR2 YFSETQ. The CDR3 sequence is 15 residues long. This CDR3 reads CASSLVEGSGHEQFF. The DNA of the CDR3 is TGCGCCAGCAGCTTGGTTGAGGGTAGCGGCCATGAGCAGTTCTTC. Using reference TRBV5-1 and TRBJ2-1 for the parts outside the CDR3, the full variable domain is KAGVTQTPRYLIKTRGQQVTLSCSPISGHRSVSWYQQTPGQGLQFLFEYFSETQRNKGNFPGRFSGRQFSNSRSEMNVSTLELGDSALYLCASSLVEGSGHEQFFGPGTRLTVL.

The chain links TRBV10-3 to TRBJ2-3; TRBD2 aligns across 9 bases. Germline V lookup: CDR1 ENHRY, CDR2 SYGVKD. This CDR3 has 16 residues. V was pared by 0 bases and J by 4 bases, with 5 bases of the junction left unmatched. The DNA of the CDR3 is TGTGCCATCAGTGAGTCGTCGGCTAGCGGGGCAGATACGCAGTATTTT. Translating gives CAISESSASGADTQYF.

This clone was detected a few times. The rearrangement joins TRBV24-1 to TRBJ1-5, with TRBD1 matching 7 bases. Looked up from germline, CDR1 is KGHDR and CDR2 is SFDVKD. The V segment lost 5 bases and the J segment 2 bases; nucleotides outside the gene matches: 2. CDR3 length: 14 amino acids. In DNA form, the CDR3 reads TGTGCCACCAGTGGTACAGGGGGCAATCAGCCCCAGCATTTT. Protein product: CATSGTGGNQPQHF.

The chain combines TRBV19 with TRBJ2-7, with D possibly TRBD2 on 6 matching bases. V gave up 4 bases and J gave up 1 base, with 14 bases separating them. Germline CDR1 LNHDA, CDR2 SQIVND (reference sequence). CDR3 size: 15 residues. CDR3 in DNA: TGTGCCAGTAGTAATCAGGCAGGGACTTCCTACGAGCAGTACTTC. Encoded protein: CASSNQAGTSYEQYF.

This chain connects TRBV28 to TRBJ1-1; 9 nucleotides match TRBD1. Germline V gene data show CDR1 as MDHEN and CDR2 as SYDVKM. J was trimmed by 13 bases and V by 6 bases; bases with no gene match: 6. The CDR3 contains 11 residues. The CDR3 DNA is TGTGCCAGCAGGGGAGACAGGGGGAATTTCTTT. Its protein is CASRGDRGNFF.

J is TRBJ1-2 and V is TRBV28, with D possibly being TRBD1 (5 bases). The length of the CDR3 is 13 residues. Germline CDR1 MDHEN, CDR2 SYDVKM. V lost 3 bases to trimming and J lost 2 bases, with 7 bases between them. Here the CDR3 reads CASSFGGNYGYTF. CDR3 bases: TGTGCCAGCAGTTTTGGGGGGAACTATGGCTACACCTTC.

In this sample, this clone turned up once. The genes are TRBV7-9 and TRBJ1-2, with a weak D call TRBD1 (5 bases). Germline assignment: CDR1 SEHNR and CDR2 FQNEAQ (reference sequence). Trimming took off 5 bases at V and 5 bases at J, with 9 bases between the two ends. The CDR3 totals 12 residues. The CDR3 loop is CASSGRGYGYTF. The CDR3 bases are TGTGCCAGCAGCGGAAGGGGTTATGGCTACACCTTC.